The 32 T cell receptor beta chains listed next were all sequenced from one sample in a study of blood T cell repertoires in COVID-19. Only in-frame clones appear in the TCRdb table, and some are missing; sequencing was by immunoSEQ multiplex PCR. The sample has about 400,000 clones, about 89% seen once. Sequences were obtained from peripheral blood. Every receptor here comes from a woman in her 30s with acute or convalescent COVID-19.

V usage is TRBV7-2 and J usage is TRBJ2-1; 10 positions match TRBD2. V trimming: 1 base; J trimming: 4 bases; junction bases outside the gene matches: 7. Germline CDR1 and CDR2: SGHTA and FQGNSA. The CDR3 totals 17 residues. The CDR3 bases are TGTGCCAGCAGCTTAGTAAATAGCGGGGGGCCTTACAATGAGCAGTTCTTC. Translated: CASSLVNSGGPYNEQFF.

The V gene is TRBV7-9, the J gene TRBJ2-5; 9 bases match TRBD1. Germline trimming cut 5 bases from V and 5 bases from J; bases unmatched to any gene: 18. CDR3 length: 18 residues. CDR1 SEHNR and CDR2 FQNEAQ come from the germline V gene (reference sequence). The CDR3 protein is CASSLAPHMTGGMETQYF. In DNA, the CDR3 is TGTGCCAGCAGCCTTGCTCCTCACATGACAGGGGGAATGGAGACCCAGTACTTC.

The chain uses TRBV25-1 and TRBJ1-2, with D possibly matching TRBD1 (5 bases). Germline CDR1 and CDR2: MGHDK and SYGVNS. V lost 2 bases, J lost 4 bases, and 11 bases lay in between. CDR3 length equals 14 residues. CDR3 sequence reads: CASSEKGLGYGYTF. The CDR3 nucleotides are TGTGCCAGCAGTGAAAAGGGGTTGGGCTATGGCTACACCTTC.

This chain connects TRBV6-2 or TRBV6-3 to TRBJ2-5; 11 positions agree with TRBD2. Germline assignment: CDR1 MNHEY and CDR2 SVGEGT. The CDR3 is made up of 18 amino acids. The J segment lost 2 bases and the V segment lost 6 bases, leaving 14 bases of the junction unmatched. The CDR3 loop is CASSLSVAGGPVQETQYF. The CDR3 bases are TGTGCCAGCAGCCTCTCGGTAGCGGGGGGGCCGGTTCAAGAGACCCAGTACTTC.

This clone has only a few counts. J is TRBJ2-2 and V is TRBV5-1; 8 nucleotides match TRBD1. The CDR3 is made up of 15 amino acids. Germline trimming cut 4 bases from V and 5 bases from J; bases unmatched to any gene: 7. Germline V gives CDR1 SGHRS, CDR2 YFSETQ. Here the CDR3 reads CASSPQGGWTGELFF. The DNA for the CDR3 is TGCGCCAGCAGCCCACAGGGGGGATGGACCGGGGAGCTGTTTTTT.

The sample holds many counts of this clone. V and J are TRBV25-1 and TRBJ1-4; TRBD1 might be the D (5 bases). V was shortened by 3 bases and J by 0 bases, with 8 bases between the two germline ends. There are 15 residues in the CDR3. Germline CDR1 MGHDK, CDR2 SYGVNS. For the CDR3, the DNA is TGTGCCAGCAGTGATGGGGGGGCAACTAATGAAAAACTGTTTTTT. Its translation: CASSDGGATNEKLFF.

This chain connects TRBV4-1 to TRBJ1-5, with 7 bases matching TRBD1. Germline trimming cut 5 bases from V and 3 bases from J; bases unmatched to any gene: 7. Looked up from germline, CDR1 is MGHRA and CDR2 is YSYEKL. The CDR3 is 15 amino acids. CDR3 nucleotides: TGCGCCAGCAGCACACAGACAGGGTTCAATCAGCCCCAGCATTTT. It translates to CASSTQTGFNQPQHF.

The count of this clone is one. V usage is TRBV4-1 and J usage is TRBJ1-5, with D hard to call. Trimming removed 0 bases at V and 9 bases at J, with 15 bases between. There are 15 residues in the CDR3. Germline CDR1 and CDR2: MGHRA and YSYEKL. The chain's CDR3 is CASSQDPRGLAPQHF. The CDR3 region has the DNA TGCGCCAGCAGCCAAGATCCCCGGGGATTGGCGCCCCAGCATTTT.

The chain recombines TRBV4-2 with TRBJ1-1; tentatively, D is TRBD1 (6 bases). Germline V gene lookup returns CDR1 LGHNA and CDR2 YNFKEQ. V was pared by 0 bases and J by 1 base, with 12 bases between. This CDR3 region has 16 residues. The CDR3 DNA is TGTGCCAGCAGCCAAGACAGGACAGCGACGAACACTGAAGCTTTCTTT. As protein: CASSQDRTATNTEAFF.

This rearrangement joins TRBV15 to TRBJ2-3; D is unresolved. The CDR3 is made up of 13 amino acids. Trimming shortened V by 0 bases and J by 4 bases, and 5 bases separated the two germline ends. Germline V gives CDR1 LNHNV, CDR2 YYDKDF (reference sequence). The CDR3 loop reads CATSRDESDTQYF. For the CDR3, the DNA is TGTGCCACCAGCAGAGATGAGTCAGATACGCAGTATTTT.

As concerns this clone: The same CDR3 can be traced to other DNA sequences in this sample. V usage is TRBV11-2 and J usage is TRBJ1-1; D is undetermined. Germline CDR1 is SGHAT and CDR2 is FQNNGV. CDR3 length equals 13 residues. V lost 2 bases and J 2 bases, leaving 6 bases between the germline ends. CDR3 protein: CASSLRGNTEAFF. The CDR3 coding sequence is TGTGCCAGCAGCTTACGGGGAAACACTGAAGCTTTCTTT. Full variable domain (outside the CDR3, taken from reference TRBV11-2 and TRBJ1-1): EAGVAQSPRYKIIEKRQSVAFWCNPISGHATLYWYQQILGQGPKLLIQFQNNGVVDDSQLPKDRFSAERLKGVDSTLKIQPAKLEDSAVYLCASSLRGNTEAFFGQGTRLTVV.

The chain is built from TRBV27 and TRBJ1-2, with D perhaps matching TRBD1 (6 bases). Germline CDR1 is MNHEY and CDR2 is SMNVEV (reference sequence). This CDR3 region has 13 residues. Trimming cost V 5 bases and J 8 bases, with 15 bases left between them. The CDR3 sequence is CASSTLQGDGYTF. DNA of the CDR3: TGTGCCAGCAGTACACTACAGGGTGACGGCTACACCTTC.

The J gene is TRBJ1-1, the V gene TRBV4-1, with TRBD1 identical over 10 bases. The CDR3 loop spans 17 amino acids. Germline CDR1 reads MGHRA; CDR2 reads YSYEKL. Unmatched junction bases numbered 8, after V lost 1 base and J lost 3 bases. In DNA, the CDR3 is TGCGCCAGCAGCCAAGTATTGACAGGGGGCCGGGACACTGAAGCTTTCTTT. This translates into CASSQVLTGGRDTEAFF.

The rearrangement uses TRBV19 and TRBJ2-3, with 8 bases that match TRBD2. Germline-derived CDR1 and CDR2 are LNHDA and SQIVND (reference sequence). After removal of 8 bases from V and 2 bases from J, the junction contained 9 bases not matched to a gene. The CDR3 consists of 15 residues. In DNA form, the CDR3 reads TGTGCCAGTCAGGCCGAGCGGGGGCCCACAGATACGCAGTATTTT. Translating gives CASQAERGPTDTQYF.

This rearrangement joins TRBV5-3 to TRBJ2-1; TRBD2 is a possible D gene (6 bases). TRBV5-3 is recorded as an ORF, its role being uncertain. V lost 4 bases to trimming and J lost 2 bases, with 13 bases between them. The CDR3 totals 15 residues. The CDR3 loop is CARSAREVTYNEQFF. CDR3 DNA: TGTGCCAGAAGCGCCAGGGAGGTTACCTACAATGAGCAGTTCTTC.

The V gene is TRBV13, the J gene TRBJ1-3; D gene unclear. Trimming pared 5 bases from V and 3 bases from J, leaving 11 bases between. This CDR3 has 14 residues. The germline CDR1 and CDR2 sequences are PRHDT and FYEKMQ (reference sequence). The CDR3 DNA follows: TGTGCCAGCAGCAAGGAGGGCCTTGGAAACACCATATATTTT. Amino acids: CASSKEGLGNTIYF.

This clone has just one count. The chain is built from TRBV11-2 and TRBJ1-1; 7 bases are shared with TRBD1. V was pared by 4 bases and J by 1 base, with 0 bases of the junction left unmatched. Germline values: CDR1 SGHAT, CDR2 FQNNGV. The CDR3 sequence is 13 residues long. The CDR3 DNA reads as TGTGCCAGCAGCTGGACAGGGAACACTGAAGCTTTCTTT. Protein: CASSWTGNTEAFF.

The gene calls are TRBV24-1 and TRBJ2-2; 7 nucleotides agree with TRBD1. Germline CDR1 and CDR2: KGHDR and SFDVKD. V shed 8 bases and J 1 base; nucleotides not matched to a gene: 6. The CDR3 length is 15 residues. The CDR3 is CATIRGRRNTGELFF. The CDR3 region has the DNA TGTGCCACCATTAGGGGGCGGCGGAACACCGGGGAGCTGTTTTTT.

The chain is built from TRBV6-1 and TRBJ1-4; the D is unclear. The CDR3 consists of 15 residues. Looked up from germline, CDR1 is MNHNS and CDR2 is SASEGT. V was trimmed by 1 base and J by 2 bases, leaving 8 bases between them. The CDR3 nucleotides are TGTGCCAGCAGTGAAGTGGAGTCGACTAATGAAAAACTGTTTTTT. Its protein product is CASSEVESTNEKLFF.

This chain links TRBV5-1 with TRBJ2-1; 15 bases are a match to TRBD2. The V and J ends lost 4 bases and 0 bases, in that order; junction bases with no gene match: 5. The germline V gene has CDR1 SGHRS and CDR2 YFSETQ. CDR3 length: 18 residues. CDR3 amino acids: CASSAWTSGGDSYNEQFF. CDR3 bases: TGCGCCAGCAGCGCCTGGACTAGCGGGGGGGACTCCTACAATGAGCAGTTCTTC.

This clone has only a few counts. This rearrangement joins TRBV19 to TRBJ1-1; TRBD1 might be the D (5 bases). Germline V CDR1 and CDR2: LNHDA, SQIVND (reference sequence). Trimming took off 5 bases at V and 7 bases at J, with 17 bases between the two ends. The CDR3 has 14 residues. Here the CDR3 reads CASSDRTGFDEAFF. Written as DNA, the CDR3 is TGTGCCAGTAGTGACCGAACAGGATTTGATGAAGCTTTCTTT.

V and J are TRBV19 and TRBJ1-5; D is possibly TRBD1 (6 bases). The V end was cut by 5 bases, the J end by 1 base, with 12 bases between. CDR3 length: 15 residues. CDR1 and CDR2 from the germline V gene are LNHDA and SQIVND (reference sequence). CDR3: CASSATTGSNQPQHF. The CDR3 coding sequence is TGTGCCAGTAGTGCGACTACAGGGAGCAATCAGCCCCAGCATTTT.

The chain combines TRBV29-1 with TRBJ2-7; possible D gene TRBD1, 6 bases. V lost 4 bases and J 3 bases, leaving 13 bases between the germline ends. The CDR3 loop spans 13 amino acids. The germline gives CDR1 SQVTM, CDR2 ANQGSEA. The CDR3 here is CSVVVQGHYEQYF. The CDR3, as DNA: TGCAGCGTTGTGGTTCAGGGGCACTACGAGCAGTACTTC.

The CDR3 DNA follows: TGTGCCAGCAGGGATGGACAGTCCCTTTACCAAAACAATGAGCAGTTCTTC. Protein: CASRDGQSLYQNNEQFF. The chain employs TRBV27 and TRBJ2-1; perhaps TRBD1 as D (6 bases). CDR3 size: 17 residues. CDR1 is MNHEY and CDR2 is SMNVEV in the germline V gene (reference sequence). V was pared by 6 bases and J by 5 bases, with 23 bases between.

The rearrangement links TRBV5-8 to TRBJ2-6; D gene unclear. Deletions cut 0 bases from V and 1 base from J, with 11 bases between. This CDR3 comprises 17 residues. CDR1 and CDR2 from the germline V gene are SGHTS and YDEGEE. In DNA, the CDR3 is TGTGCCAGCAGCTTGGGAGGTACCGGGTCTGGGGCCAACGTCCTGACTTTC. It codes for CASSLGGTGSGANVLTF. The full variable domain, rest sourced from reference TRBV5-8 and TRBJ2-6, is EAGVTQSPTHLIKTRGQQATLRCSPISGHTSVYWYQQALGLGLQFLLWYDEGEERNRGNFPPRFSGRQFPNYSSELNVNALELEDSALYLCASSLGGTGSGANVLTFGAGSRLTVL.

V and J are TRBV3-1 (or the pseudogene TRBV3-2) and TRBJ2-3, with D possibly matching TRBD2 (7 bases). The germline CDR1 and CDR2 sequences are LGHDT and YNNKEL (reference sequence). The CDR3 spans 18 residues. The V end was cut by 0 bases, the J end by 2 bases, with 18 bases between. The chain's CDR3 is CASSQDWGGAGVTDTQYF. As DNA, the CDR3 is TGTGCCAGCAGCCAAGATTGGGGGGGGGCTGGGGTCACAGATACGCAGTATTTT.

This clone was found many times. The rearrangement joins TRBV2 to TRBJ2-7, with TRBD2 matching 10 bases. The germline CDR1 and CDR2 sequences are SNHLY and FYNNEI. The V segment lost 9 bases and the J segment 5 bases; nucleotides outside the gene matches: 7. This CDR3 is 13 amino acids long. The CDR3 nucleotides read TGTGCCAGTAGCGGGGGGCCCGGGAACGAGCAGTACTTC. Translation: CASSGGPGNEQYF.

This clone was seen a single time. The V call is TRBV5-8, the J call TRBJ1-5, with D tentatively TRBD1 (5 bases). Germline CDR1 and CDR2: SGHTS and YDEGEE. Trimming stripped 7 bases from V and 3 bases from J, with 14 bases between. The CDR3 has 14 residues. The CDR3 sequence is CASQARQLNQPQHF. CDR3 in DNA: TGTGCCAGCCAAGCCCGACAGCTCAATCAGCCCCAGCATTTT.

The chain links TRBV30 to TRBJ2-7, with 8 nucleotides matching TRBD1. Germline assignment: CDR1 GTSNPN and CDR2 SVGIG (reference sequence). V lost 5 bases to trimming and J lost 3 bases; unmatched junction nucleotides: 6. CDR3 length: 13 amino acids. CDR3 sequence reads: CAWAIGQGYEQYF. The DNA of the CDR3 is TGTGCCTGGGCAATTGGACAGGGCTACGAGCAGTACTTC.

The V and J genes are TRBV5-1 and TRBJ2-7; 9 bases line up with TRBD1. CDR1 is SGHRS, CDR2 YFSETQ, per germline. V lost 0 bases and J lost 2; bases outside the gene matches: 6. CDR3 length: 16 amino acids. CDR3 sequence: CASSLGTTGGPYEQYF. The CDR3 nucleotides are TGCGCCAGCAGCTTGGGGACAACAGGGGGCCCCTACGAGCAGTACTTC. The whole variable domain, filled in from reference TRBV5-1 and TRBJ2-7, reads KAGVTQTPRYLIKTRGQQVTLSCSPISGHRSVSWYQQTPGQGLQFLFEYFSETQRNKGNFPGRFSGRQFSNSRSEMNVSTLELGDSALYLCASSLGTTGGPYEQYFGPGTRLTVT.

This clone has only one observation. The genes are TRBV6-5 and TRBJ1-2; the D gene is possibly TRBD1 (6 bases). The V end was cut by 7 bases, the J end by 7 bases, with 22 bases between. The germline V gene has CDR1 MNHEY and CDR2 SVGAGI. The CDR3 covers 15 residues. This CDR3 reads CASIPRQDLIRGYTF. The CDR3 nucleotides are TGTGCCAGCATCCCTAGACAGGATCTAATCCGTGGCTACACCTTC.

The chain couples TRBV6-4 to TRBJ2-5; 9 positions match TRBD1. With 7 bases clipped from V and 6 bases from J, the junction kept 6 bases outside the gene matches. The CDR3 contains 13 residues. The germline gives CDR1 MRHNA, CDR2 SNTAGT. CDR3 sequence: CASIGTGLKTQYF. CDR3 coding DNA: TGTGCCAGCATTGGGACAGGGCTAAAGACCCAGTACTTC.